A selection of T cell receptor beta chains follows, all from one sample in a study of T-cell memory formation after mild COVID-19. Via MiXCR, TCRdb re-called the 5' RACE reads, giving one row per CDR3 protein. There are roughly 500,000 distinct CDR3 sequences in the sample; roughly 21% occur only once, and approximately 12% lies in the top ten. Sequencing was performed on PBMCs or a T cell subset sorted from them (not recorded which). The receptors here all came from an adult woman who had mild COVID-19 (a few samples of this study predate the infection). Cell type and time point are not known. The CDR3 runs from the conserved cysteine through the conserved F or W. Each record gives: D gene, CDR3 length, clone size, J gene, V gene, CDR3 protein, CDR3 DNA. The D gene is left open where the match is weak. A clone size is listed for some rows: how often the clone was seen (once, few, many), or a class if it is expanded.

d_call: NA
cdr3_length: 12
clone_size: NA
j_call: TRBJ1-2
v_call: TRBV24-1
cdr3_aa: CATSDWVGGYTF
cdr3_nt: TGTGCCACCAGTGATTGGGTGGGTGGCTACACCTTC

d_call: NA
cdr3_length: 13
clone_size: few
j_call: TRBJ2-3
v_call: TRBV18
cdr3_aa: CASSRDGQDTQYF
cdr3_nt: TGTGCCAGCTCACGGGATGGGCAAGATACGCAGTATTTT

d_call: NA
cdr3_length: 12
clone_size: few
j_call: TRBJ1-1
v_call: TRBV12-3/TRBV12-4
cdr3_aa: CACRDGNTEAFF
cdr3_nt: TGTGCTTGCAGGGACGGGAACACTGAAGCTTTCTTT

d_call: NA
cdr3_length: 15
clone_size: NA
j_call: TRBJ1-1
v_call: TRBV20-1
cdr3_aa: CSARDPGPQRTEAFF
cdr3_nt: TGCAGTGCTAGAGATCCCGGACCGCAGCGCACTGAAGCTTTCTTT

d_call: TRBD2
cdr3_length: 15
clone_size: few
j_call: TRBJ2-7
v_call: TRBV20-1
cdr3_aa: CSAAISGGLYYEQYF
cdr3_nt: TGCAGTGCTGCCATAAGCGGGGGCCTATACTACGAGCAGTACTTC

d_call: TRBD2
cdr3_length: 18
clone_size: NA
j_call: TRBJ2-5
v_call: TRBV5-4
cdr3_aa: CASSLVRLAGEWAETQYF
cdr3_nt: TGTGCCAGCAGCTTGGTACGGCTAGCGGGCGAATGGGCGGAGACCCAGTACTTC

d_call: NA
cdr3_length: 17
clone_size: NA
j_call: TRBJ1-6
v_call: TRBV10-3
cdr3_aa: CAISDLWRGQTNSPLHF
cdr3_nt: TGTGCCATCAGTGATCTTTGGAGAGGTCAGACGAATTCACCCCTCCACTTT

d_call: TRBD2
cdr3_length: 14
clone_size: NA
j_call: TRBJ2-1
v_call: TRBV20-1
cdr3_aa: CSAISGSPYNEQFF
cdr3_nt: TGCAGTGCTATTAGCGGGAGTCCCTACAATGAGCAGTTCTTC

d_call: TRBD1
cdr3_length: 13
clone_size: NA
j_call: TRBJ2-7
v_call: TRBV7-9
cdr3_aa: CASSPGQGSEQYF
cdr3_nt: TGTGCCAGCAGTCCCGGACAGGGCAGCGAGCAGTACTTC

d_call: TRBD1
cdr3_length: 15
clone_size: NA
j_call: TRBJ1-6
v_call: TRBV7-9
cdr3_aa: CASADSDRGNSPLHF
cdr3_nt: TGTGCCAGCGCCGACTCGGACAGGGGAAATTCACCCCTCCACTTT

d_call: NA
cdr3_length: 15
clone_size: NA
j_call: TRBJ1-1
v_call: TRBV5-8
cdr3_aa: CASSLEQGWGTEAFF
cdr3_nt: TGTGCCAGCAGCTTGGAGCAGGGTTGGGGCACTGAAGCTTTCTTT